The table lists the clone carrying this TCR beta chain with a few counts. Its antigen is unidentified. These data originate in a study of T cells after yellow fever vaccination. TCRdb used MiXCR to reprocess the 5' RACE reads, holding one entry per CDR3 protein. Seen here are 95,000 to 100,000 distinct CDR3 sequences, around 5.8% observed once, and the top ten hold under 50%. Overall study results and limits: Weaker, the secondary response had a peak occurring faster, on day 5 versus 15. The appearance of a small share of clonotypes in both CD4 and CD8 compartments was observed.

CDR3 size: 15 residues. V gave up 3 bases and J gave up 2 bases, with 11 bases separating them. The genes are TRBV12-3 or TRBV12-4 and TRBJ1-3; no definite D call. The source is a man between 18 and 29 years old who received the YFV17D yellow fever vaccine. The sample in question was CD8+ T cells sorted from PBMCs, obtained 10 days after the yellow fever booster vaccination. The CDR3 sequence: CASSFRAQPGNTIYF. In DNA form, the CDR3 reads TGTGCCAGCAGTTTCCGGGCCCAACCTGGAAACACCATATATTTT.